This T cell receptor beta chain was sequenced for a study of blood T cell repertoires in COVID-19. Across the whole study: The origin of the acute and convalescent COVID-19 samples was the United States, Italy and Spain. T cells, B-cell-depleted T cells, or PBMCs provided the cDNA or gDNA that served as material.

How the authors handled the data: The assay estimated nucleated cells by amplifying reference gene primers. The assay was immunoSEQ multiplex PCR, and TCRdb's table has in-frame clones only and misses some. D and trimming were read from the DNA, whereas the V and J calls and clone size are those reported in that table. The sample records about 92,000 clones, over 80% being singletons. Germline trimming cut 4 bases from V and 4 bases from J; bases unmatched to any gene: 5. The CDR3 has 15 amino acids. Per the germline V gene, CDR1 is MNHNY and CDR2 is SVGAGI (reference sequence). The J gene is TRBJ2-7, the V gene TRBV6-6, with 12 bases matching TRBD1. This TCR derives from a human donor with active COVID-19. The donor label of this sample is uncertain. Source material: peripheral blood. Written as DNA, the CDR3 is TGTGCCAGCAGTTTCCCGGGACAGGGGGCTTACGAGCAGTACTTC. Amino acid sequence: CASSFPGQGAYEQYF.